These 6 T cell receptor beta chains originate from one sample sequenced in a study of PD-L1 blockade in urothelial cancer. Measured with immunoSEQ multiplex PCR; TCRdb has only the in-frame clones, and not every one. The sample gives about 52,000 clones, approximately 80% of which show up once; less than 4.5% is in the top ten. The specimen comprised PBMCs, sampled around atezolizumab (anti-PD-L1) treatment. The receptor set was obtained from a man between 70 and 80 years old with urothelial cancer.

V is TRBV9 and J is TRBJ2-6; TRBD2 might be the D (6 bases). This CDR3 spans 18 amino acids. Germline V gene sequence: CDR1 SGDLS, CDR2 YYNGEE. The V end was cut by 3 bases, the J end by 0 bases, with 16 bases between. The CDR3 nucleotides are TGTGCCAGCAGCGCGGAGGGACTGTGGAGCTCTGGGGCCAACGTCCTGACTTTC. It codes for CASSAEGLWSSGANVLTF. Combining the CDR3 with reference TRBV9 and TRBJ2-6 gives the whole variable domain DSGVTQTPKHLITATGQRVTLRCSPRSGDLSVYWYQQSLDQGLQFLIQYYNGEERAKGNILERFSAQQFPDLHSELNLSSLELGDSALYFCASSAEGLWSSGANVLTFGAGSRLTVL.

This clone was counted only a few times. The chain links TRBV4-3 to TRBJ2-7; 10 nucleotides line up with TRBD2. The CDR3 length is 19 residues. Germline V lookup: CDR1 LGHNA, CDR2 YSLEER. Trimming removed 0 bases from V and 5 bases from J; junction bases left unmatched: 16. CDR3 amino acids: CASSQERVPVAGGGNEQYF. The DNA of the CDR3 is TGCGCCAGCAGCCAAGAGCGCGTTCCGGTAGCGGGAGGAGGAAACGAGCAGTACTTC.

The V call is TRBV9, the J call TRBJ2-7; TRBD2 is a possible D gene (6 bases). This CDR3 has 15 residues. Trimming removed 0 bases at V and 2 bases at J, with 12 bases between. Per the germline V gene, CDR1 is SGDLS and CDR2 is YYNGEE. The CDR3 is CASSVDGGRTYEQYF. The CDR3, as DNA: TGTGCCAGCAGCGTAGATGGGGGGAGGACCTACGAGCAGTACTTC.

The count of this clone is one. The chain links TRBV28 to TRBJ1-3, with 9 nucleotides matching TRBD1. CDR1 MDHEN and CDR2 SYDVKM come from the germline V gene. The CDR3 has 17 amino acids. J gave up 0 bases and V 7 bases, and 10 bases lay outside the gene matches. The CDR3 loop is CASTPTGGAPSGNTIYF. Here the CDR3 DNA reads TGTGCCAGCACCCCAACAGGGGGCGCCCCCTCTGGAAACACCATATATTTT. Together with reference TRBV28 and TRBJ1-3, the CDR3 gives the full variable domain: DVKVTQSSRYLVKRTGEKVFLECVQDMDHENMFWYRQDPGLGLRLIYFSYDVKMKEKGDIPEGYSVSREKKERFSLILESASTNQTSMYLCASTPTGGAPSGNTIYFGEGSWLTVV.

The chain has TRBV5-1 and TRBJ2-7; the D gene is possibly TRBD1 (6 bases). Germline values: CDR1 SGHRS, CDR2 YFSETQ. V was clipped by 0 bases and J by 6 bases, with 13 bases between them. CDR3 length: 14 residues. CDR3 coding DNA: TGCGCCAGCAGCTTGGAGGGCGACAGGAGCGAGCAGTACTTC. It is translated as CASSLEGDRSEQYF.

The chain carries TRBV9 and TRBJ2-1, with TRBD1 as a possible D gene (6 bases). CDR1 and CDR2 from the germline V gene are SGDLS and YYNGEE. There are 15 residues in the CDR3. V was pared by 1 base and J by 12 bases, with 20 bases between. For the CDR3, the DNA is TGTGCCAGCAGCGTACAGGGGCGCCCCGAATTCGGGCAGTTCTTC. As protein: CASSVQGRPEFGQFF.